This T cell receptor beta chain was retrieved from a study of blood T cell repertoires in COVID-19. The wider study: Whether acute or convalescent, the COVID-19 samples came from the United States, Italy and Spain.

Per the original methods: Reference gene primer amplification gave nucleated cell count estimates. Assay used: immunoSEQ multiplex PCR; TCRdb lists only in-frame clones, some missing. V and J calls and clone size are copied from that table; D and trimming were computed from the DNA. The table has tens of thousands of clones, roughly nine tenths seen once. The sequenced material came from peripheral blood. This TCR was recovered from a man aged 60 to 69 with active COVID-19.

This chain's CDR3 is CASSQGSGGPGTQYF. The CDR3 DNA sequence: TGTGCCAGCAGCCAAGGGAGTGGGGGCCCCGGGACGCAGTATTTT. J is TRBJ2-3 and V is TRBV3-1 (or the pseudogene TRBV3-2); D perhaps matches TRBD1 (6 bases). Trimming cost V 1 base and J 9 bases, with 17 bases left between them. CDR1 is LGHDT and CDR2 is YNNKEL in the germline V gene (reference sequence). CDR3 length: 15 amino acids.